This TCR beta chain was sequenced for a study of patients and donors after allogeneic stem cell transplantation. TCRdb ran MiXCR on the RT-PCR reads and lists one entry per CDR3 protein. The table has about a million distinct CDR3 sequences, approximately 19% seen once. Germline CDR1 DFQATT, CDR2 SNEGSKA (reference sequence). Trimming took 3 bases from V and 4 from J, leaving 18 bases between them. The CDR3 sequence is 15 residues long. The rearrangement uses TRBV20-1 and TRBJ1-1; D is possibly TRBD1 (6 bases). Sequences were obtained from blood, either unsorted or a sorted T cell fraction (not recorded which). This TCR was sampled from a human donor who was either an allogeneic HSCT recipient or a stem cell or donor lymphocyte infusion donor (not recorded which). It is not recorded whose cells these are; they may come from a transplant donor. CDR3: CSASFSYRGGTEAFF. The CDR3 nucleotides read TGCAGTGCTAGCTTTTCTTACAGAGGGGGCACTGAAGCTTTCTTT.